The 29 T cell receptor beta chains below were found in one sample sequenced in a study of molecular identifiers for immune sequencing clone quantification. From the PCR reads, TCRdb called clonotypes with MiXCR, one entry per CDR3 protein. This table has fewer than 350,000 distinct CDR3 sequences, roughly 24% appearing once. What was sequenced was naive CD8+ T cells from blood, with Jurkat cell RNA spiked in. Noted subset: FACS-sorted CD8+CD4-CCR7+CD45RA+ naive T cells. The receptors derive from a human donor in good health. Some libraries in this study had Jurkat cell RNA spiked in.

This clonotype was detected only a few times. The rearrangement uses TRBV29-1 and TRBJ2-7; 7 bases fit TRBD2. V shed 0 bases, J shed 5 bases, and the junction held 10 bases outside the gene matches. The germline V gene has CDR1 SQVTM and CDR2 ANQGSEA. This CDR3 contains 15 residues. The DNA of the CDR3 is TGCAGCGTTGAAGACTTTGTACGCGGGAGTGACGAGCAGTACTTC. It codes for CSVEDFVRGSDEQYF.

This clonotype was seen ten or more times. The rearrangement uses TRBV29-1 and TRBJ2-3, with a tentative D call TRBD2 (5 bases). This CDR3 region has 12 residues. Looked up from germline, CDR1 is SQVTM and CDR2 is ANQGSEA. V was cut by 4 bases and J by 0 bases, with 5 bases left in between. The CDR3 spells CSVGTSTDTQYF. In nucleotides, the CDR3 is TGCAGCGTTGGGACTAGCACAGATACGCAGTATTTT.

J is TRBJ1-1 and V is TRBV12-3 or TRBV12-4, with a weak D call TRBD1 (6 bases). This CDR3 is 13 amino acids long. Trimming pared 3 bases from V and 4 bases from J, leaving 9 bases between. CDR3 nucleotide sequence: TGTGCCAGCAGTTTCGGACAGCCCACTGAAGCTTTCTTT. Amino acids: CASSFGQPTEAFF.

This clonotype was counted a few times. This CDR3 is CASSLTFGDGLALKGDTQYF. The CDR3 bases are TGTGCCAGCAGCTTAACTTTTGGTGACGGACTAGCGCTGAAGGGAGATACGCAGTATTTT. This chain uses TRBV7-3 with TRBJ2-3, with TRBD2 identical over 9 bases. The CDR3 contains 20 residues. With V trimmed by 0 bases and J by 5 bases, 18 bases remained unmatched. Germline loops: CDR1 SGHTA, CDR2 FQGTGA.

The V gene is TRBV3-1, the J gene TRBJ2-5, with D unresolved. The CDR3 contains 13 residues. V lost 3 bases to trimming and J lost 3 bases, with 8 bases between them. Germline V gene sequence: CDR1 LGHDT, CDR2 YNNKEL (reference sequence). CDR3 DNA: TGTGCCAGCAGCCAGGCGGTAGAAGAGACCCAGTACTTC. As protein: CASSQAVEETQYF.

This clonotype was recorded a few times. The V and J genes are TRBV6-1 and TRBJ1-6; D is ambiguous. V lost 1 base and J 0 bases, leaving 10 bases between the germline ends. Germline V gene sequence: CDR1 MNHNS, CDR2 SASEGT. CDR3 size: 17 residues. The CDR3 region is CASSEVESFSYNSPLHF. DNA of the CDR3: TGTGCCAGCAGTGAAGTAGAGAGCTTCTCCTATAATTCACCCCTCCACTTT.

This clonotype turned up a few times. The gene calls are TRBV4-3 and TRBJ1-1; D is ambiguous. Trimming took off 0 bases at V and 5 bases at J, with 13 bases between the two ends. Per the germline V gene, CDR1 is LGHNA and CDR2 is YSLEER. The CDR3 totals 15 residues. CDR3 in DNA: TGCGCCAGCAGCCAAGATATGGGTATTCGGACTGAAGCTTTCTTT. Its translation is CASSQDMGIRTEAFF.

The rearrangement links TRBV5-6 to TRBJ2-7; 9 bases line up with TRBD1. Germline V gene sequence: CDR1 SGHDT, CDR2 YYEEEE. The ends lost 0 bases at V and 3 bases at J; junction bases unmatched: 13. CDR3 size: 18 residues. The CDR3 DNA follows: TGTGCCAGCAGCTTGGGGAGGGGACAGGGCCCGAGAGGCTACGAGCAGTACTTC. Residues: CASSLGRGQGPRGYEQYF.

Comments on this clonotype: At one end, the junction sequence differs from germline, possibly due to a read error. The chain employs TRBV5-4 and TRBJ1-3; D is unresolved. Germline V CDR1 and CDR2: SGHNT, YYREEE (reference sequence). The CDR3 has 16 amino acids. CDR3 in DNA: TGTTCCAGCAGCTTGGTAGGATTTGGACCTGGAAACACCATATATTTT. Residues: CSSSLVGFGPGNTIYF.

This clonotype was seen repeatedly, ten times or more. The rearrangement links TRBV12-3 or TRBV12-4 to TRBJ1-2; perhaps TRBD1 as D (6 bases). This CDR3 is built from 12 residues. Trimming shortened V by 7 bases and J by 8 bases, and 14 bases separated the two germline ends. CDR3 sequence reads: CASTHGGGGYTF. The CDR3 nucleotides read TGTGCCAGCACCCATGGAGGGGGAGGCTACACCTTC.

This clonotype was counted ten times or more. The chain is built from TRBV24-1 and TRBJ2-1; D gene unclear. Trimming left V 2 bases short and J 4 bases short, with 2 bases between. CDR3 length: 12 amino acids. Per germline, CDR1 KGHDR and CDR2 SFDVKD. DNA for the CDR3: TGTGCCACCAGTGATTCGTACAATGAGCAGTTCTTC. The encoded protein is CATSDSYNEQFF.

This chain links TRBV29-1 with TRBJ2-3, with 8 bases identical to TRBD2. The CDR3 extends over 13 amino acids. Unmatched junction bases numbered 6, after V lost 6 bases and J lost 4 bases. Germline V gives CDR1 SQVTM, CDR2 ANQGSEA. For the CDR3, the DNA is TGCAGCGTACCGGGAGGGAGGCCAGATACGCAGTATTTT. This encodes CSVPGGRPDTQYF.

At least ten counts were recorded for this clonotype. The rearrangement uses TRBV12-3 or TRBV12-4 and TRBJ1-1; D is undetermined. The V end was cut by 6 bases, the J end by 2 bases, with 10 bases between. CDR3 size: 13 residues. CDR3 in amino acids: CASSIDINTEAFF. Written as DNA, the CDR3 is TGTGCCAGCAGCATAGACATAAACACTGAAGCTTTCTTT.

There are a few counts of this clonotype. The rearrangement uses TRBV7-6 and TRBJ2-4, with D maybe TRBD2 (7 bases). Germline lookup yields CDR1 SGHVS and CDR2 FNYEAQ. V shed 4 bases and J shed 8 bases, with 15 bases lying between them. This CDR3 has 14 amino acids. In nucleotides, the CDR3 is TGTGCCAGCAGCTCGGGGGGCAGGGGAGACATTCAGTACTTC. This sequence encodes CASSSGGRGDIQYF.

This clonotype appeared many times. The chain is built from TRBV7-9 and TRBJ2-1; D remains unclear. The germline CDR1 and CDR2 sequences are SEHNR and FQNEAQ (reference sequence). Deletions cut 1 base from V and 10 bases from J, with 8 bases between. This CDR3 spans 12 amino acids. In DNA form, the CDR3 reads TGTGCCAGCAGCTTAGGAGTCCTCGAGCAGTTCTTC. This codes for CASSLGVLEQFF. The full variable domain, completed using reference TRBV7-9 and TRBJ2-1, is DTGVSQNPRHKITKRGQNVTFRCDPISEHNRLYWYRQTLGQGPEFLTYFQNEAQLEKSRLLSDRFSAERPKGSFSTLEIQRTEQGDSAMYLCASSLGVLEQFFGPGTRLTVL.

This clonotype was picked up a small number of times. The chain carries TRBV21-1 and TRBJ2-6; no DNA check was done on the table's D call, TRBD1. TRBV21-1 is annotated as a pseudogene. The CDR3 is 16 residues long. The CDR3 spells CASSKAEGSGANVLTF. Here the CDR3 DNA reads TGTGCCAGCAGCAAAGCAGAGGGGTCTGGGGCCAACGTCCTGACTTTC.

Comment on this clonotype: One end of the junction is discordant with germline, which a read error may explain. The V call is TRBV7-3, the J call TRBJ2-5; D ambiguous. Looked up from germline, CDR1 is SGHTA and CDR2 is FQGTGA. The CDR3 totals 16 residues. In DNA form, the CDR3 reads TGTGCCAGCAGCTTATCTGGAAAGCTCTACCAAGAGGCCCAGTACTTC. Its protein product is CASSLSGKLYQEAQYF.

CDR3 region: CASSPLIKHIQETQYF. In DNA form, the CDR3 reads TGTGCCAGCAGCCCTTTGATTAAGCACATACAAGAGACCCAGTACTTC. The chain employs TRBV7-9 and TRBJ2-5; no definite D call. The V gene's germline CDR1 is SEHNR and CDR2 FQNEAQ (reference sequence). Trimming left V 5 bases short and J 2 bases short, with 18 bases between. CDR3 length equals 16 residues.

Note on this clonotype: This may come from a read error, since a much larger clone is one base off. As the CDR3 is not closed by the conserved phenylalanine or tryptophan, this likely results from a read error. V gene TRBV7-8 combines with J gene TRBJ1-5; D might be TRBD1 (5 bases). V lost 1 base and J lost 0, with 10 bases in between. Germline CDR1 SGHVS, CDR2 FQNEAQ. The CDR3 contains 16 residues. CDR3: CASSLVPRASNQPQHS. The CDR3 DNA reads as TGTGCCAGCAGCTTAGTTCCCAGGGCTAGCAATCAGCCCCAGCATTCT.

V and J are TRBV7-2 and TRBJ2-1; possible D gene TRBD2, 5 bases. Germline CDR1 SGHTA, CDR2 FQGNSA. V lost 11 bases and J 7 bases, leaving 21 bases between the germline ends. This CDR3 is built from 14 residues. Written as DNA, the CDR3 is TGTGCCCGCCGCTTGGCCCGGCGCGGGAATGAGCAGTTCTTC. Encoded protein: CARRLARRGNEQFF.

At least ten counts were recorded for this clonotype. The chain recombines TRBV28 with TRBJ2-2, with D uncertain. This CDR3 region has 12 residues. V dropped 5 bases and J dropped 5 bases, with 6 bases sitting between them. Germline values: CDR1 MDHEN, CDR2 SYDVKM. Here the CDR3 reads CASSQITGELFF. CDR3 nucleotide sequence: TGTGCCAGCAGTCAGATTACCGGGGAGCTGTTTTTT.

This clonotype was seen at least ten times. V is TRBV5-1 and J is TRBJ2-3, with D unclear. The germline gives CDR1 SGHRS, CDR2 YFSETQ. This CDR3 has 15 residues. The V end lost 2 bases, the J end lost 0 bases, and 10 bases lay between the germline ends. CDR3 sequence: CASSFTTGSTDTQYF. The CDR3, as DNA: TGCGCCAGCAGCTTTACAACCGGGAGCACAGATACGCAGTATTTT.

The chain couples TRBV21-1 to TRBJ1-5. TRBV21-1 is a listed pseudogene. The CDR3 loop spans 14 amino acids. The CDR3 protein is CASSKLIIRQPQHF. CDR3 DNA sequence: TGTGCCAGCAGCAAATTAATAATACGTCAGCCCCAGCATTTT.

CDR3 residues: CSARSPSGSVGTQYF. CDR3 nucleotides: TGCAGTGCTAGATCCCCTAGCGGGAGCGTCGGTACGCAGTATTTT. The chain uses TRBV20-1 and TRBJ2-3; 10 bases align to TRBD2. Germline values: CDR1 DFQATT, CDR2 SNEGSKA (reference sequence). V lost 2 bases, J lost 8 bases, and 10 bases stayed unmatched. The CDR3 is 15 residues long.

This clonotype was counted a few times. This chain uses TRBV14 with TRBJ2-5; 8 bases fit TRBD1. The CDR3 has 14 amino acids. The germline V gene encodes CDR1 SGHDN and CDR2 FVKESK. V dropped 4 bases and J dropped 5; count of bases not matched to a gene: 6. Written as DNA, the CDR3 is TGTGCCAGCAGCCCGGGACAGGTCCGGGAGACCCAGTACTTC. Translation: CASSPGQVRETQYF.

The chain recombines TRBV6-1 with TRBJ1-1; possibly TRBD1 for D (6 bases). CDR1 MNHNS and CDR2 SASEGT come from the germline V gene. V was shortened by 1 base and J by 2 bases, with 20 bases between the two germline ends. The CDR3 runs to 18 residues. Here the CDR3 reads CASSEGRNAGTLNTEAFF. DNA for the CDR3: TGTGCCAGCAGTGAAGGCAGGAATGCCGGGACACTCAACACTGAAGCTTTCTTT.

The V call is TRBV6-2 or TRBV6-3, the J call TRBJ2-5; D remains unclear. CDR1 and CDR2 from the germline V gene are MNHEY and SVGEGT. The CDR3 contains 13 residues. Trimming left V 6 bases short and J 7 bases short, with 15 bases between. Here the CDR3 reads CASRSGYARTQYF. The CDR3 DNA reads TGTGCCAGCAGATCGGGCTACGCGAGGACCCAGTACTTC.

The chain couples TRBV7-9 to TRBJ2-5; 11 nucleotides match TRBD1. Germline values: CDR1 SEHNR, CDR2 FQNEAQ (reference sequence). Trimming took 4 bases from V and 4 from J; bases not matched to a gene: 2. This CDR3 has 14 residues. CDR3 DNA: TGTGCCAGCAGCTCGGGACAGGGGGTAGAGACCCAGTACTTC. Its translation is CASSSGQGVETQYF. Using reference TRBV7-9 and TRBJ2-5 for the parts outside the CDR3, the full variable domain is DTGVSQNPRHKITKRGQNVTFRCDPISEHNRLYWYRQTLGQGPEFLTYFQNEAQLEKSRLLSDRFSAERPKGSFSTLEIQRTEQGDSAMYLCASSSGQGVETQYFGPGTRLLVL.

CDR3: CASRRRDGTKVGGQYF. The CDR3 DNA is TGTGCCAGCAGACGCAGAGACGGGACGAAGGTAGGCGGGCAGTACTTC. This chain uses TRBV7-8 with TRBJ2-7, with D tentatively TRBD1 or TRBD2 (5 bases each). The length of the CDR3 is 16 residues. With 6 bases removed from V and 9 bases from J, the gap between germline ends came to 27 bases. In germline, CDR1 is SGHVS, CDR2 FQNEAQ.